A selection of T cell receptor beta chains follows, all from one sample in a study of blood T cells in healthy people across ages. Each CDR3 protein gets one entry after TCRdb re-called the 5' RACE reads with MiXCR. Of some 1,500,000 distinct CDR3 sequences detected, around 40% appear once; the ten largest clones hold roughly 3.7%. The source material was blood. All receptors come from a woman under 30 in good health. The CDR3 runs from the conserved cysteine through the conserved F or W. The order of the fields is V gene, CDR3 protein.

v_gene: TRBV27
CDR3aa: CASSPPLGDGELFF

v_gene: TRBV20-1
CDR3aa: CSARTRDLSYEQYF

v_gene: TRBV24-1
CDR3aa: CATSGLDDEQYF

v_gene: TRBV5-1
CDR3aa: CASSMGTEGYTF

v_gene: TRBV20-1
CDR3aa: CSAQGVIGDGYTF

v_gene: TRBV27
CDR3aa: CASRAQGRLIEQYF

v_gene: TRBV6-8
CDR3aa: CASSYYRRGYGYTF

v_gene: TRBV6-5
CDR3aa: CASSRRDTGTFF

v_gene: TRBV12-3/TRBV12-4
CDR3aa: CASSSTLTGGLKYF

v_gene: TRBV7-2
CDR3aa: CASSLRTGKAGNTIYF

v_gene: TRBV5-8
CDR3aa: CASSFKGDTIRTLHF

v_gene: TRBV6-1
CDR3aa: CASTIMRGTGRTEAFF

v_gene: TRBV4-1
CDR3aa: CASSQGAGGNYEQYF

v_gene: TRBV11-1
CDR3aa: CASSKDGGQPQHF